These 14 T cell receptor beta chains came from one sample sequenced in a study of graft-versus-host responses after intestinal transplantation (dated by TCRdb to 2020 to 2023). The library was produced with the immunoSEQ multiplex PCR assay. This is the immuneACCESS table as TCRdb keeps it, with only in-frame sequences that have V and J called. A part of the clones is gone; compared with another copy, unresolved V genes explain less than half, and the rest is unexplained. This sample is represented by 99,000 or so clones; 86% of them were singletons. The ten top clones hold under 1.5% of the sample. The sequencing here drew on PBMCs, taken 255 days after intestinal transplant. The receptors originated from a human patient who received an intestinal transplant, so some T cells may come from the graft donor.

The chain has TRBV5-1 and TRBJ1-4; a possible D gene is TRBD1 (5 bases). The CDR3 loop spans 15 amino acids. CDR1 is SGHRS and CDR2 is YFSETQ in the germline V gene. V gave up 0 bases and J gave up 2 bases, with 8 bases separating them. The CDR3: CASSLGGTTNEKLFF. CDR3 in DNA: TGCGCCAGCAGCTTGGGTGGGACCACTAATGAAAAACTGTTTTTT. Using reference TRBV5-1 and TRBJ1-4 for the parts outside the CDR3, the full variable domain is KAGVTQTPRYLIKTRGQQVTLSCSPISGHRSVSWYQQTPGQGLQFLFEYFSETQRNKGNFPGRFSGRQFSNSRSEMNVSTLELGDSALYLCASSLGGTTNEKLFFGSGTQLSVL.

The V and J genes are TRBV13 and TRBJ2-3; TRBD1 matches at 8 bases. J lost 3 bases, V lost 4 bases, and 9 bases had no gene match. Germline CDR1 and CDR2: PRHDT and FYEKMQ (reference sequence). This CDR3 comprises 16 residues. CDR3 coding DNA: TGTGCCAGCAGCTCTCCCGACAGGGGTTGGACAGATACGCAGTATTTT. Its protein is CASSSPDRGWTDTQYF.

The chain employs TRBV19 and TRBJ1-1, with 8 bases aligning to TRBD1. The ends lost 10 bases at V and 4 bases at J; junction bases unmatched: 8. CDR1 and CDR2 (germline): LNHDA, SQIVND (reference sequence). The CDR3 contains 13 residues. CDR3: CATQGALGTEAFF. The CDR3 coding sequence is TGTGCCACCCAGGGGGCGCTGGGCACTGAAGCTTTCTTT.

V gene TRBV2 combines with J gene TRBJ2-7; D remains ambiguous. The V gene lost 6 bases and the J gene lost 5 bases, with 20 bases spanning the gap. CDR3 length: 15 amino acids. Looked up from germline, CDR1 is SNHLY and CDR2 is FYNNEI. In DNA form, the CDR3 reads TGTGCCAGCAGGACCAGGACCGCAAACGGCGACGAGCAGTACGTC. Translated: CASRTRTANGDEQYV.

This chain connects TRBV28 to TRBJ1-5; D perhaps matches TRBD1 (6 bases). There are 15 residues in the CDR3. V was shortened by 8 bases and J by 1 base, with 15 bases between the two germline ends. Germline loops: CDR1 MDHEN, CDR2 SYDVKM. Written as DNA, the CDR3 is TGTGCCAGCGGTGAGACAGGTAGGAGCAATCAGCCCCAGCATTTT. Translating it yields CASGETGRSNQPQHF.

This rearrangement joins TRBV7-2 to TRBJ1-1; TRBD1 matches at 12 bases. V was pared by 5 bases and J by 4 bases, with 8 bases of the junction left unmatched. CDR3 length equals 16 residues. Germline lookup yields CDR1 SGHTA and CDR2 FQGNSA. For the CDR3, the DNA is TGTGCCAGCAGCCCAGGGACAGGGGGCTGGATCACTGAAGCTTTCTTT. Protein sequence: CASSPGTGGWITEAFF.

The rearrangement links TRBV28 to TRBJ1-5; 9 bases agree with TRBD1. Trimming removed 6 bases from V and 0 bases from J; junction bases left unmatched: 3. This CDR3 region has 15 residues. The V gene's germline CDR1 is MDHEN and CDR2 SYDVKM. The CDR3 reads CASRRDRVSNQPQHF. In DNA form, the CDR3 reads TGTGCCAGCAGACGGGACAGGGTTAGCAATCAGCCCCAGCATTTT.

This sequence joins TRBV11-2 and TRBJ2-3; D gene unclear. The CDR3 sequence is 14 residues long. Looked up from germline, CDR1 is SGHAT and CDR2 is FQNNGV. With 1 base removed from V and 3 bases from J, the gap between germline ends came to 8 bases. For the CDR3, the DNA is TGTGCCAGCAGCTTAGCGGGCAGAACAGATACGCAGTATTTT. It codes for CASSLAGRTDTQYF.

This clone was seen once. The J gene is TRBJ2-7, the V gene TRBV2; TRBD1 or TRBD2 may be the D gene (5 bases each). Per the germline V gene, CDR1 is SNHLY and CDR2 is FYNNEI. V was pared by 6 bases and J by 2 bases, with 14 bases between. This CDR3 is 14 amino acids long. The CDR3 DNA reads TGTGCCAGCAGCCCCGGGACGCCCCCCTACGAGCAGTACTTC. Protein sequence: CASSPGTPPYEQYF. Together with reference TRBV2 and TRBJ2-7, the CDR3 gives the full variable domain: EPEVTQTPSHQVTQMGQEVILRCVPISNHLYFYWYRQILGQKVEFLVSFYNNEISEKSEIFDDQFSVERPDGSNFTLKIRSTKLEDSAMYFCASSPGTPPYEQYFGPGTRLTVT.

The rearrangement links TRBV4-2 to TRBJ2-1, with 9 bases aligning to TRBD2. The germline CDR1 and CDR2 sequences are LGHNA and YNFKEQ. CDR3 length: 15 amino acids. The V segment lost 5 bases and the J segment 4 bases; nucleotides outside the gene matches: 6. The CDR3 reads CASSASSGVYNEQFF. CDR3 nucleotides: TGTGCCAGCAGCGCTTCTAGCGGGGTGTACAATGAGCAGTTCTTC.

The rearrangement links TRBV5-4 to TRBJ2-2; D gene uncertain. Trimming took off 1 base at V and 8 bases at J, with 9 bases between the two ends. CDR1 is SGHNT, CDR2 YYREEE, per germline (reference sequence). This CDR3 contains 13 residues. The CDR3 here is CASSLWQAGELFF. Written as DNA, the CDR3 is TGTGCCAGCAGCTTGTGGCAGGCAGGGGAGCTGTTTTTT.

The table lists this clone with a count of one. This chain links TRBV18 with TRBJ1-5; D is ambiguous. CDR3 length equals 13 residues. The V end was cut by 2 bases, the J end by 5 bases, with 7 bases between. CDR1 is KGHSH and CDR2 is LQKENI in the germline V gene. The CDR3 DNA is TGTGCCAGCTCACCAGGGAATGATCAGCCCCAGCATTTT. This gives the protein CASSPGNDQPQHF. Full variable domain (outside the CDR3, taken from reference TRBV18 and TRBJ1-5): NAGVMQNPRHLVRRRGQEARLRCSPMKGHSHVYWYRQLPEEGLKFMVYLQKENIIDESGMPKERFSAEFPKEGPSILRIQQVVRGDSAAYFCASSPGNDQPQHFGDGTRLSIL.

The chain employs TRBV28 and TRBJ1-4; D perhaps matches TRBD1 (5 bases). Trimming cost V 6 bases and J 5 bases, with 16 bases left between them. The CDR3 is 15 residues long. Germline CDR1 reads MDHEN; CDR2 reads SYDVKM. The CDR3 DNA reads TGTGCCAGCAGCACCCGGGACTTCCAAAATGAAAAACTGTTTTTT. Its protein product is CASSTRDFQNEKLFF.

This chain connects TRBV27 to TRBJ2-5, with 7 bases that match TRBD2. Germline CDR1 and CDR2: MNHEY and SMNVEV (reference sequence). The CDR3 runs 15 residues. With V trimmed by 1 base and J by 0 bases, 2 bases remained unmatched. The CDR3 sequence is CASSLFSGYQETQYF. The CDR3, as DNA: TGTGCCAGCAGTTTATTTAGCGGGTACCAAGAGACCCAGTACTTC.